What follows describes a single TCR beta chain. Its antigen is unknown. Base qualities are missing; no much larger clone stands one base away. These data are taken from a study of T cells and copy number aberrations in small-cell lung cancer (dated by TCRdb to the early 2020s). About the full investigation: To relate T cell metrics to mutations and copy number aberrations, the same tumor regions underwent both TCR repertoire sequencing and whole-exome sequencing. Tumor TCR data existed for roughly 17 patients, while about 14 patients had TCR data covering both tumor and normal tissue.

Donors were patients with limited-stage small-cell lung cancer who underwent surgical resection in Hangzhou, China, between the late 2000s and the early 2020s. Every donor underwent upfront surgery with no preoperative chemotherapy or radiotherapy, and no donor received immunotherapy either before or after surgery. Each of the 20 or so patients in the sequenced cohort was a smoker or a heavy second-hand smoker. Adjacent normal lung was collected at least 2 cm from the tumor margin and was confirmed morphologically free of malignant cells by two pathologists. To characterize T cell repertoire heterogeneity, the study applied multi-region TCR-beta sequencing to resected limited-stage small-cell lung cancers and to tumor-adjacent lung tissue. The AllPrep DNA/RNA FFPE Kit (Qiagen) was used to extract genomic DNA from FFPE tissue. Using multiplexed V- and J-gene primers, the immunoSEQ hsTCRB Kit amplified TCR-beta CDR3 regions from genomic DNA. Unique DNA barcodes were added in a second PCR, and samples were pooled together with a negative and a positive control. Pooled TCR-beta libraries were sequenced on an Illumina MiSeq with a 150-cycle paired-end protocol. The published analysis was carried out like this. Raw sequencing data were processed by Adaptive Biotechnologies into a report with normalized, annotated TCR-beta repertoires. To compute T-cell density, TCR-beta templates were normalized to usable DNA, with usable DNA estimated through amplification of housekeeping genes. Richness was the count of unique rearrangements, and clonality was defined as 1 minus Pielou's evenness. This is the immuneACCESS table as TCRdb keeps it, with only in-frame sequences that have V and J called. A part of the clones is gone; compared with another copy, unresolved V genes explain less than half, and the rest is unexplained. V, J and clone size reflect that table, while D and trimming were determined from the DNA. The sample table holds some 9,300 clones, of which nearly 80% were seen once. The ten most abundant clones make up around a third of the sample.

CDR1 is given as SGHRS and CDR2 as YFSETQ, both from the germline V gene. Taken from cysteine to phenylalanine, the CDR3 has 16 residues. Only the CDR3 region is kept as DNA, spanning 48 bases read in frame from base 1. The V end gives up 7 bases and the J end 2 bases, leaving 10 bases in the junction not matched to a gene. Here is what the overall study found, with its caveats: A small sample size, resulting from surgical resection being uncommon in small-cell lung cancer, limited the study, and the findings need validation. Every specimen was formalin-fixed paraffin-embedded tissue, a material known to introduce sequencing artifacts. Tumors had lower T-cell density, richness and clonality than adjacent lung tissue, though the difference in density was not significant.

The TCR was taken from a man aged 60 to 75 with small cell lung cancer. The sequencing sample was made of normal tissue next to the tumor. Rearrangement joined TRBV5-1 to TRBJ2-5, and 11 junction bases match TRBD2. The CDR3 is CASRPRLAGFQETQYF. The DNA is TGCGCCAGCCGCCCCCGACTAGCGGGGTTTCAAGAGACCCAGTACTTC.